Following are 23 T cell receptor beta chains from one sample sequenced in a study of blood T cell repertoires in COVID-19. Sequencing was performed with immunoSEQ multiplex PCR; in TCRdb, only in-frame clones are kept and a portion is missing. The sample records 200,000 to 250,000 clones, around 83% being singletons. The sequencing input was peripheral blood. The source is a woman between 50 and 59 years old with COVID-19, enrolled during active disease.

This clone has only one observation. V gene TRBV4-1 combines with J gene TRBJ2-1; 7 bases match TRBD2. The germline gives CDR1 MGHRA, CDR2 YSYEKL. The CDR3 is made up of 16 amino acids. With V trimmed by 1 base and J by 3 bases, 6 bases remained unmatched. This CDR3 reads CASSQGFLADYNEQFF. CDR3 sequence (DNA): TGCGCCAGCAGCCAAGGATTTCTAGCGGACTACAATGAGCAGTTCTTC.

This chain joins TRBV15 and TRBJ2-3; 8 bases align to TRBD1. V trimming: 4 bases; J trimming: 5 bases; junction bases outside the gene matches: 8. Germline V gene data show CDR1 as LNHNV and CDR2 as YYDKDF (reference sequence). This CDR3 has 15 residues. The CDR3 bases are TGTGCCACCAGCATTGCCACAGGGGGAAGAGATACGCAGTATTTT. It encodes CATSIATGGRDTQYF. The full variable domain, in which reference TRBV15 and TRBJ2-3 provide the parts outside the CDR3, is DAMVIQNPRYQVTQFGKPVTLSCSQTLNHNVMYWYQQKSSQAPKLLFHYYDKDFNNEADTPDNFQSRRPNTSFCFLDIRSPGLGDTAMYLCATSIATGGRDTQYFGPGTRLTVL.

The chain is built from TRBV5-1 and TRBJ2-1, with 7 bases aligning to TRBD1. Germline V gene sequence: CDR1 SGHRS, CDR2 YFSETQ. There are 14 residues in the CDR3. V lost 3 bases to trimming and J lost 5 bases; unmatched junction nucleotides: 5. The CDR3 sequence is CASSSDRLNNEQFF. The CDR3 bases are TGCGCCAGCAGCTCGGACAGGTTGAACAATGAGCAGTTCTTC.

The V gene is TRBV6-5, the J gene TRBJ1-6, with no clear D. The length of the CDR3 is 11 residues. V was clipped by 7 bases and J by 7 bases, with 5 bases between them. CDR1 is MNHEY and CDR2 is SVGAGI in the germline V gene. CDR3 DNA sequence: TGTGCCAGCACCTTAAATTCACCCCTCCACTTT. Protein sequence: CASTLNSPLHF.

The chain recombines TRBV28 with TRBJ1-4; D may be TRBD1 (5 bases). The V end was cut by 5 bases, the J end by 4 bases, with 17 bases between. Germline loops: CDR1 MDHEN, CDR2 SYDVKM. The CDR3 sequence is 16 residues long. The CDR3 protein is CASSPLGTVLNEKLFF. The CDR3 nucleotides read TGTGCCAGCAGTCCACTCGGGACTGTTCTTAATGAAAAACTGTTTTTT. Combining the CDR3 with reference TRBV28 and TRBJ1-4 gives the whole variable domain DVKVTQSSRYLVKRTGEKVFLECVQDMDHENMFWYRQDPGLGLRLIYFSYDVKMKEKGDIPEGYSVSREKKERFSLILESASTNQTSMYLCASSPLGTVLNEKLFFGSGTQLSVL.

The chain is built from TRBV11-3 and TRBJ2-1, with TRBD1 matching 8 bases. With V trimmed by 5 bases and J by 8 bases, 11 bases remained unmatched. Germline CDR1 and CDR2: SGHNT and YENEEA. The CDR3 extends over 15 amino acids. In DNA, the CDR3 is TGTGCCAGCAGCCAAATGGGACAGGCTGGGGATGAGCAGTTCTTC. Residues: CASSQMGQAGDEQFF.

The CDR3 bases are TGTGCCTGGAGTGTCGAGGGGGCCACTGAAGCTTTCTTT. As protein: CAWSVEGATEAFF. The rearrangement uses TRBV30 and TRBJ1-1; 7 nucleotides match TRBD1. V shed 0 bases and J 4 bases; nucleotides not matched to a gene: 2. CDR1 GTSNPN and CDR2 SVGIG come from the germline V gene (reference sequence). The CDR3 covers 13 residues.

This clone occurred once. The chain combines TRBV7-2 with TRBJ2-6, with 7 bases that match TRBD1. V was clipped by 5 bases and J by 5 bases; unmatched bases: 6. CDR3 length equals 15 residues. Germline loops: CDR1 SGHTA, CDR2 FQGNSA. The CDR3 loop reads CASSPTGERANVLTF. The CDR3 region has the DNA TGTGCCAGCAGCCCTACAGGGGAAAGGGCCAACGTCCTGACTTTC.

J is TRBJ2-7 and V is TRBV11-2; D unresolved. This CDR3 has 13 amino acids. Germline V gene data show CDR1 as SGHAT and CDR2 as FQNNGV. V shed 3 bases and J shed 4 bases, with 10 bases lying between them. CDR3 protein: CASSFLPEYEQYV. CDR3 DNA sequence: TGTGCCAGCAGCTTTTTACCGGAGTACGAGCAGTACGTC.

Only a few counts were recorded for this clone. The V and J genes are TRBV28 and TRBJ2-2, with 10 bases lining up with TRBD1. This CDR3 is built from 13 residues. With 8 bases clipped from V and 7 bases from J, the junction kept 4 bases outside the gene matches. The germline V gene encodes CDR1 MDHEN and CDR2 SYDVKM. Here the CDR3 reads CASDRGQVGELFF. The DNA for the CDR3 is TGTGCCAGCGACAGGGGGCAGGTCGGGGAGCTGTTTTTT.

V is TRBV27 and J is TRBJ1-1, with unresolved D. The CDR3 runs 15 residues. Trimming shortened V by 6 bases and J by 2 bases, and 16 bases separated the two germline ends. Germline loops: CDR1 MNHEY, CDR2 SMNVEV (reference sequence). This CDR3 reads CASSPRRGANTEAFF. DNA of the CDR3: TGTGCCAGCAGCCCCCGTCGGGGAGCTAACACTGAAGCTTTCTTT.

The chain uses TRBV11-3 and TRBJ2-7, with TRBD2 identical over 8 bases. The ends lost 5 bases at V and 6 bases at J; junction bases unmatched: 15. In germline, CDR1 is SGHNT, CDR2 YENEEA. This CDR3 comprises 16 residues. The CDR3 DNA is TGTGCCAGCAGCCCTACATTTAGCGGGGCCCCCTCCGAGCAGTACTTC. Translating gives CASSPTFSGAPSEQYF.

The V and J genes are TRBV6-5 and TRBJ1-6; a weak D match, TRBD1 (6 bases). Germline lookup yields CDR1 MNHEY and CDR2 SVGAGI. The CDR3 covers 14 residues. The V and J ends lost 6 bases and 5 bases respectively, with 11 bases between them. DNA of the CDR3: TGTGCCAGCAGCGCGGACAGAAATAATTCACCCCTCCACTTT. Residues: CASSADRNNSPLHF.

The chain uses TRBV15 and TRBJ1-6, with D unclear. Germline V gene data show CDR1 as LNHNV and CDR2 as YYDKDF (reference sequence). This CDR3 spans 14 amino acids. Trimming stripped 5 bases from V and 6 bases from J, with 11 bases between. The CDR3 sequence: CATSPGRANSPLHF. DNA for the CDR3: TGTGCCACCAGCCCCGGGAGGGCTAATTCACCCCTCCACTTT.

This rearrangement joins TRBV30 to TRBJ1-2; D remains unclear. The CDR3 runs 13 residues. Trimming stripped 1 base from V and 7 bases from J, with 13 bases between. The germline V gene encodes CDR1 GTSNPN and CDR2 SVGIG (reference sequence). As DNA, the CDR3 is TGTGCCTGGAGTGGGACCCACCGGGGTGGCTACACCTTC. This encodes CAWSGTHRGGYTF.

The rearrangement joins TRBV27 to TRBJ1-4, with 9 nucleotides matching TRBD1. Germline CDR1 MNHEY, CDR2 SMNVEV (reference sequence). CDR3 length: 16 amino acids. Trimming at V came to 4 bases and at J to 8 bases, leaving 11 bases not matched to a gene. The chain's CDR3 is CASSSLDRGKREKLFF. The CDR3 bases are TGTGCCAGCAGTTCCCTCGACAGGGGGAAACGGGAAAAACTGTTTTTT.

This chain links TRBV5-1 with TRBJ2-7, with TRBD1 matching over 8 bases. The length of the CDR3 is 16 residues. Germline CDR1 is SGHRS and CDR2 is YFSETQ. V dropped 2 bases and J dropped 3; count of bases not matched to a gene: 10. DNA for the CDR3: TGCGCCAGCAGCTTTCCCGGGACAGGATCTTACTACGAGCAGTACGTC. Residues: CASSFPGTGSYYEQYV.

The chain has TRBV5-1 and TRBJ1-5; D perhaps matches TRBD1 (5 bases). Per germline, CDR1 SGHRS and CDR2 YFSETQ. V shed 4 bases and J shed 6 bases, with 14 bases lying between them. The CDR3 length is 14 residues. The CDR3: CASSPQGLGQPQHF. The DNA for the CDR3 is TGCGCCAGCAGCCCGCAGGGACTCGGTCAGCCCCAGCATTTT.

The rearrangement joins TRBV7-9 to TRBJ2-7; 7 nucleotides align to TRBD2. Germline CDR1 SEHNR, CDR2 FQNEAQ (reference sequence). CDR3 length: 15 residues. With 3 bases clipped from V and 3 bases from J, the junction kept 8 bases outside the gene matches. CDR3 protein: CASSFAAGPLYEQYF. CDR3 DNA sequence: TGTGCCAGCAGCTTTGCAGCGGGGCCCCTCTACGAGCAGTACTTC.

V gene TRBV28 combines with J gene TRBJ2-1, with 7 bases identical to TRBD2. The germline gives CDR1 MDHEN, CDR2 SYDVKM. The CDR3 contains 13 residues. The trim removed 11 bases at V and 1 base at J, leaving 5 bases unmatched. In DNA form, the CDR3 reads TGTGCCGGAAGCGGGAAATCCTACAATGAGCAGTTCTTC. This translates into CAGSGKSYNEQFF.

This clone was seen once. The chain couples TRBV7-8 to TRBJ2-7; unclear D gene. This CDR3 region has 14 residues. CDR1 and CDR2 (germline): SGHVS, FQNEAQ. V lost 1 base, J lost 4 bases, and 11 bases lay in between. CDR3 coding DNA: TGTGCCAGCAGCTTAGGAAGAGCCATTTACGAGCAGTACGTC. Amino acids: CASSLGRAIYEQYV.

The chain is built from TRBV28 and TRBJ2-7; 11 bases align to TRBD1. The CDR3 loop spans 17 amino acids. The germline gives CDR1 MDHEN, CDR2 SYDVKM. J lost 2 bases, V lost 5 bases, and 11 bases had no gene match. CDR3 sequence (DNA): TGTGCCAGCAGTCTCAAACCCGGGACAGGGGGACCCTACGAGCAGTACGTC. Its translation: CASSLKPGTGGPYEQYV.

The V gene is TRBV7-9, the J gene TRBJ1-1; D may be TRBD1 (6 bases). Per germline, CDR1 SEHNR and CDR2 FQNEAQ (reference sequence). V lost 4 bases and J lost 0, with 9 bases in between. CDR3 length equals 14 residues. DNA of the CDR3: TGTGCCAGCAGCTGTGGACAGATGAACACTGAAGCTTTCTTT. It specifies CASSCGQMNTEAFF.